Below, 20 T cell receptor beta chains from the same sample are listed, as sequenced in a study of spatial heterogeneity in lung cancer. Time point in this sample: sample taken at primary tumor resection. TCRdb processed the 5' RACE reads anew with MiXCR; each CDR3 protein has one entry. Here the sample spans some 8,900 distinct CDR3 sequences, around 4.5% being singletons. This sample comprised PBMCs, obtained at surgery. All receptors derive from a male donor with early-stage non-small cell lung cancer.

The table lists this clonotype with many counts. V is TRBV9 and J is TRBJ2-2; D is unresolved. The germline V gene encodes CDR1 SGDLS and CDR2 YYNGEE. Trimming removed 0 bases at V and 7 bases at J, with 4 bases between. The CDR3 loop spans 12 amino acids. The CDR3 region is CASSVVNGELFF. For the CDR3, the DNA is TGTGCCAGCAGCGTAGTTAACGGGGAGCTGTTTTTT.

By sample share, this clonotype is medium-sized. V is TRBV28 and J is TRBJ1-2, with TRBD1 matching 8 bases. Germline V gives CDR1 MDHEN, CDR2 SYDVKM. With 6 bases clipped from V and 7 bases from J, the junction kept 13 bases outside the gene matches. This CDR3 is built from 15 residues. Here the CDR3 reads CASSSMGTGWRGYTF. The CDR3 nucleotides read TGTGCCAGCAGCTCCATGGGGACAGGCTGGCGTGGCTACACCTTC.

In its sample, this clonotype was seen many times. The chain combines TRBV5-1 with TRBJ2-3; 10 bases agree with TRBD2. From germline, CDR1 is SGHRS and CDR2 YFSETQ. V shed 0 bases, J shed 3 bases, and the junction held 4 bases outside the gene matches. The CDR3 is made up of 16 amino acids. CDR3 in amino acids: CASSLGLAGATDTQYF. The CDR3 region has the DNA TGCGCCAGCAGCTTGGGTCTAGCGGGGGCGACAGATACGCAGTATTTT.

Within the sample, this clonotype is medium-sized (0.01 to 0.1%). The rearrangement uses TRBV21-1 and TRBJ2-7. TRBV21-1 is a documented pseudogene. CDR3 length: 14 residues. The DNA for the CDR3 is TGTGCCAGCAGCAAAGGGCCCCCATCCTACGAGCAGTACTTC. Translation: CASSKGPPSYEQYF.

This chain connects TRBV12-3 or TRBV12-4 to TRBJ2-1, with D perhaps matching TRBD1 (7 bases). There are 16 residues in the CDR3. The ends were cut back, 3 bases at V and 6 bases at J, with 18 bases in the middle. CDR3 sequence (DNA): TGTGCCAGCAGTTTTTACAGACAGGGAGGAAGCAATGAGCAGTTCTTC. Translating it yields CASSFYRQGGSNEQFF.

By share, this clonotype counts as medium-sized. The V call is TRBV7-2, the J call TRBJ1-6, with unresolved D. The germline V gene encodes CDR1 SGHTA and CDR2 FQGNSA. The V end lost 1 base, the J end lost 7 bases, and 11 bases lay between the germline ends. The CDR3 totals 15 residues. This chain's CDR3 is CASSLVGPPNSPLHF. The CDR3 nucleotides read TGTGCCAGCAGCTTAGTGGGCCCTCCCAATTCACCCCTCCACTTT.

The J gene is TRBJ1-5, the V gene TRBV5-5, with D unresolved. The CDR3 is 16 amino acids. CDR1 SGHKS and CDR2 YYEKEE come from the germline V gene (reference sequence). Between the trimmed V and J ends, which lost 0 bases and 4 bases, there was a span of 14 bases. DNA of the CDR3: TGTGCCAGCAGCTTGGCCTGGGCCCAAGGGAATCAGCCCCAGCATTTT. Amino acid sequence: CASSLAWAQGNQPQHF.

Ten or more counts support this clonotype. The chain employs TRBV7-9 and TRBJ1-2, with unresolved D. CDR3 length: 12 residues. V dropped 11 bases and J dropped 2 bases, with 12 bases sitting between them. The germline gives CDR1 SEHNR, CDR2 FQNEAQ (reference sequence). In DNA, the CDR3 is TGTGCCGCCACGGTGAAGAACTATGGCTACACCTTC. Its translation is CAATVKNYGYTF.

This clonotype came up many times. This chain joins TRBV6-6 and TRBJ1-4; D call uncertain. Germline-derived CDR1 and CDR2 are MNHNY and SVGAGI (reference sequence). This CDR3 contains 15 residues. V lost 5 bases and J lost 13, with 23 bases in between. The CDR3 sequence: CASSPSVEGRVGLFF. The CDR3 region has the DNA TGTGCCAGCAGTCCCTCTGTTGAGGGCCGAGTGGGACTGTTTTTT.

The table lists this clonotype with a few counts. Here the CDR3 DNA reads TGTGCCAGCAGTATCGGGACTAGCGGGGTAACAGATACGCAGTATTTT. Its translation is CASSIGTSGVTDTQYF. The rearrangement uses TRBV6-4 and TRBJ2-3; 13 bases align to TRBD2. Per germline, CDR1 MRHNA and CDR2 SNTAGT. This CDR3 has 16 residues. The V and J ends lost 5 bases and 3 bases, in that order; junction bases with no gene match: 5.

CDR3 in DNA: TGTGCCAGCAGCTTACCCGGACAGGGGCTAGGAGGGGAGCTGTTTTTT. It encodes CASSLPGQGLGGELFF. The chain is built from TRBV7-8 and TRBJ2-2; 9 positions match TRBD1. Losses at the gene ends were 2 bases for V and 8 bases for J; bases not matched to a gene: 9. The CDR3 is made up of 16 amino acids. Looked up from germline, CDR1 is SGHVS and CDR2 is FQNEAQ.

This clonotype was seen many times. This rearrangement joins TRBV20-1 to TRBJ1-5; TRBD1 matches 7 bases. In germline, CDR1 is DFQATT, CDR2 SNEGSKA (reference sequence). V shed 0 bases, J shed 4 bases, and the junction held 12 bases outside the gene matches. The CDR3 runs 17 residues. CDR3 region: CSARDRHWTGGNQPQHF. The CDR3 DNA reads as TGCAGTGCTAGAGATAGGCATTGGACAGGCGGTAATCAGCCCCAGCATTTT.

Ten or more counts support this clonotype. The V gene is TRBV7-9, the J gene TRBJ1-6; D perhaps matches TRBD1 (6 bases). The CDR3 loop spans 14 amino acids. Germline loops: CDR1 SEHNR, CDR2 FQNEAQ (reference sequence). Trimming stripped 4 bases from V and 6 bases from J, with 10 bases between. The CDR3 region is CASSSRTANSPLHF. CDR3 coding DNA: TGTGCCAGCAGCTCTAGGACAGCTAATTCACCCCTCCACTTT.

This clonotype was seen repeatedly, ten times or more. The chain couples TRBV28 to TRBJ1-2, with 8 bases identical to TRBD1. This CDR3 has 14 amino acids. The germline CDR1 and CDR2 sequences are MDHEN and SYDVKM. The ends lost 2 bases at V and 7 bases at J; junction bases unmatched: 6. The CDR3 reads CASSLMDRVSGYTF. CDR3 DNA sequence: TGTGCCAGCAGTTTAATGGACAGGGTTTCTGGCTACACCTTC.

At least ten counts were recorded for this clonotype. The chain combines TRBV14 with TRBJ2-3; D gene unclear. Trimming left V 0 bases short and J 4 bases short, with 14 bases between. This CDR3 comprises 16 residues. CDR1 and CDR2 from the germline V gene are SGHDN and FVKESK. CDR3 sequence reads: CASSQDGSLGADTQYF. CDR3 coding DNA: TGTGCCAGCAGCCAAGATGGAAGTTTGGGCGCAGATACGCAGTATTTT.

Here the CDR3 reads CASSSDRVVMAGELFF. DNA of the CDR3: TGTGCCAGCAGCTCCGACAGGGTGGTAATGGCCGGGGAGCTGTTTTTT. V and J are TRBV7-2 and TRBJ2-2; 7 nucleotides align to TRBD1. The CDR3 is made up of 16 amino acids. CDR1 SGHTA and CDR2 FQGNSA come from the germline V gene. V shed 4 bases, J shed 6 bases, and the junction held 11 bases outside the gene matches.

This clonotype appeared many times. The gene calls are TRBV5-4 and TRBJ2-5, with D hard to call. Per germline, CDR1 SGHNT and CDR2 YYREEE (reference sequence). The ends were cut back, 2 bases at V and 5 bases at J, with 7 bases in the middle. The CDR3 is made up of 12 amino acids. The CDR3 nucleotides read TGTGCCAGCAGCTTAGAGGATGAGACCCAGTACTTC. This sequence encodes CASSLEDETQYF.

This clonotype was found many times. DNA for the CDR3: TGTGCCAGCAGCTTTGGACAGGGGTTCTACGAGCAGTACGTC. It encodes CASSFGQGFYEQYV. This rearrangement joins TRBV7-2 to TRBJ2-7; 9 bases align to TRBD1. The ends lost 3 bases at V and 3 bases at J; junction bases unmatched: 3. Germline V gives CDR1 SGHTA, CDR2 FQGNSA. CDR3 size: 14 residues.

This clonotype was detected ten times or more. The J gene is TRBJ2-5, the V gene TRBV7-2; D gene unclear. This CDR3 has 13 residues. The germline V and J ends were trimmed by 5 bases and 0 bases, with 7 bases remaining between them. The germline CDR1 and CDR2 sequences are SGHTA and FQGNSA. The CDR3: CASSRFHQETQYF. CDR3 DNA sequence: TGTGCCAGCAGCCGTTTCCACCAAGAGACCCAGTACTTC.

By sample fraction, this clonotype is medium-sized. The chain recombines TRBV10-3 with TRBJ2-5, with 11 bases identical to TRBD1. Germline V gene data show CDR1 as ENHRY and CDR2 as SYGVKD. This CDR3 comprises 15 residues. V gave up 5 bases and J gave up 5 bases; unmatched junction bases: 7. CDR3 in amino acids: CAISSGQGARETQYF. The DNA of the CDR3 is TGTGCCATCAGTTCCGGACAGGGGGCCAGGGAGACCCAGTACTTC.